Here is one TCR beta chain with its context. Germline CDR1 and CDR2: SGDLS and YYNGEE. This CDR3 comprises 14 residues. V was pared by 4 bases and J by 7 bases, with 4 bases of the junction left unmatched. The data stem from a study of blood T cell repertoires in COVID-19. Per the original methods: Nucleated cell counts were estimated from reference gene primer amplification. Measured with immunoSEQ multiplex PCR; TCRdb has only the in-frame clones, and not every one. V, J and clone size derive from that table, while D and trimming were established from the DNA sequence. The sample includes 70,000 to 85,000 clones, roughly four fifths of them seen just once.

This receptor was taken from a man aged 60-69 years with acute or convalescent COVID-19. Sequenced: peripheral blood. The chain carries TRBV9 and TRBJ2-1, with 11 bases that match TRBD2. CDR3 protein: CASSFSGGGNEQFF. The CDR3 DNA follows: TGTGCCAGCAGCTTTAGCGGGGGGGGAAATGAGCAGTTCTTC.